This T cell receptor beta chain was recorded in a study of post-analysis software for immune sequencing data. Across the whole study: Both relapsing-remitting and secondary progressive multiple sclerosis featured among the disease courses, as did progressive-relapsing multiple sclerosis. Study findings and constraints: Pronounced co-clustering by F measure was evident among identically batched samples. Elevated frequency relative to controls characterized four to six TRBV segments in patients, TRBV5-6, TRBV5-1 and TRBV20-1 among them.

CDR3 length equals 15 residues. Germline CDR1 reads MNHEY; CDR2 reads SMNVEV (reference sequence). cDNA libraries of TCR beta carried unique molecular identifiers. Each sample of roughly 0.95 to 10 million input T cells yielded 500,000 or so cDNA molecules, so each molecule approximated one T cell. Via MiXCR, TCRdb re-called the PCR reads, giving one row per CDR3 protein. The table lists 750,000 to 950,000 distinct CDR3 sequences, about 57% of them singletons. Points on this clonotype: Its cognate antigen is unknown. Its ends do not fully match the called genes, so a read error is possible.

The sample was blood. This receptor was obtained from a girl aged 5 to 17 with multiple sclerosis. The chain combines TRBV27 with TRBJ2-1, with D perhaps assigned TRBD1 or TRBD2 (5 bases each). The CDR3 protein is CASSWGSPPYSEQFF. The CDR3 nucleotides are TGTGCCAGCAGTTGGGGGAGCCCGCCATACAGTGAGCAGTTCTTC.